One sample yielded the 5 T cell receptor beta chains listed below, sequenced in a study of T cell responses to AZD1222 COVID-19 vaccine. Here immunoSEQ multiplex PCR was the method, and the copy in TCRdb shows in-frame clones only, minus some. The table lists around 130,000 clones, around 94% of them singletons. The sample consisted of peripheral blood, taken on day 0 of AZD1222 vaccination. The receptors originated from an adult in good health.

The chain is built from TRBV30 and TRBJ2-5; 7 nucleotides agree with TRBD1. CDR3 length: 14 amino acids. J lost 4 bases, V lost 0 bases, and 5 bases had no gene match. From germline, CDR1 is GTSNPN and CDR2 SVGIG (reference sequence). The CDR3 DNA reads TGTGCCTGGAGTGTAGAGACAGGGAGAGAGACCCAGTACTTC. It translates to CAWSVETGRETQYF.

The chain uses TRBV18 and TRBJ1-2; D remains ambiguous. CDR1 KGHSH and CDR2 LQKENI come from the germline V gene. V lost 7 bases, J lost 6 bases, and 21 bases lay in between. The CDR3 sequence is 15 residues long. The CDR3 nucleotides are TGTGCCAGCTATCTTAGTTTGGGAAGTCTGGATGGCTACACCTTC. Protein product: CASYLSLGSLDGYTF.

This clone occurred once. The V call is TRBV7-9, the J call TRBJ2-3; no reliable D call. The length of the CDR3 is 13 residues. The V gene's germline CDR1 is SEHNR and CDR2 FQNEAQ (reference sequence). V lost 3 bases to trimming and J lost 4 bases, with 8 bases between them. The CDR3 DNA sequence: TGTGCCAGCAGCTTTCTGCTCGCAGATACGCAGTATTTT. Its protein product is CASSFLLADTQYF.

The chain couples TRBV5-1 to TRBJ1-3; no reliable D call. Germline lookup yields CDR1 SGHRS and CDR2 YFSETQ. This CDR3 spans 14 amino acids. The V end was cut by 4 bases, the J end by 1 base, with 9 bases between. The CDR3 spells CASSLTGSGNTIYF. The DNA of the CDR3 is TGCGCCAGCAGCCTTACGGGTTCTGGAAACACCATATATTTT.

J is TRBJ1-5 and V is TRBV6-5, with D maybe TRBD1 (6 bases). In germline, CDR1 is MNHEY, CDR2 SVGAGI. V dropped 0 bases and J dropped 2 bases, with 8 bases sitting between them. This CDR3 is 15 amino acids long. The CDR3 DNA is TGTGCCAGCAGTTACTCTTCAGGGGGCAATCAGCCCCAGCATTTT. This gives the protein CASSYSSGGNQPQHF.